These T cell receptor beta chains were read from a single sample in a study of T cell responses to AZD1222 COVID-19 vaccine. Libraries were prepared by immunoSEQ multiplex PCR; TCRdb keeps only in-frame clonotypes and omits some of them. This sample has more than 85,000 clones, with 85% to 90% found just once. Source: peripheral blood, taken 28 days after the second AZD1222 dose. The source of these receptors is an adult who received the AZD1222 COVID-19 vaccine. The CDR3 runs from the conserved cysteine through the conserved F or W. The D gene is left open where the match is weak. Where a row states a size, it is once, few, many or the class of an expanded clone; other rows omit it.

abundance | len | j_gene | v_gene | d_gene | CDR3aa | CDR3nt
medium-sized | 13 | TRBJ2-7 | TRBV6-6 | . | CASSFPRPVRSLF | TGTGCCAGCAGTTTCCCACGCCCGGTCAGGTCTTTGTTC
. | 18 | TRBJ1-2 | TRBV3-1/TRBV3-2 | . | CASSQGWYRPGRNYGYTF | TGTGCCAGCAGCCAAGGGTGGTATCGACCAGGACGGAACTATGGCTACACCTTC
. | 16 | TRBJ2-1 | TRBV7-8 | . | CASSLQALAAYNEQFF | TGTGCCAGCAGCTTACAGGCCCTGGCCGCCTACAATGAGCAGTTCTTC
. | 16 | TRBJ1-4 | TRBV9 | . | CASSVAPGFDNEKLFF | TGTGCCAGCAGCGTAGCCCCAGGGTTTGACAATGAAAAACTGTTTTTT
. | 15 | TRBJ2-7 | TRBV3-1/TRBV3-2 | TRBD2 | CASSPGTSGVWEQYF | TGTGCCAGCAGCCCCGGGACTAGCGGGGTCTGGGAGCAGTACTTC
. | 13 | TRBJ1-2 | TRBV6-5 | . | CASSYSDSYGYTF | TGTGCCAGCAGTTACTCGGACAGCTATGGCTACACCTTC
. | 15 | TRBJ2-1 | TRBV5-1 | TRBD2 | CASSLATSGGDEQFF | TGCGCCAGCAGCCTGGCTACTAGCGGGGGAGATGAGCAGTTCTTC
. | 14 | TRBJ1-5 | TRBV28 | . | CASSPQDRNQPQHF | TGTGCCAGCAGCCCTCAGGATCGGAATCAGCCCCAGCATTTT
. | 14 | TRBJ2-7 | TRBV15 | TRBD2 | CATSRDASGYEQYF | TGTGCCACCAGCAGAGATGCTAGCGGCTACGAGCAGTACTTC
. | 14 | TRBJ1-1 | TRBV4-1 | . | CASSLQGPRAEAFF | TGCGCCAGCAGCCTCCAAGGCCCGCGGGCTGAAGCTTTCTTT
. | 16 | TRBJ1-2 | TRBV7-2 | TRBD1 | CASSLALLGQGGGYTF | TGTGCCAGCAGCTTAGCGCTATTAGGACAGGGTGGTGGCTACACCTTC
. | 16 | TRBJ1-2 | TRBV27 | TRBD1 | CASSLSPGQGLYGYTF | TGTGCCAGCAGTTTAAGCCCGGGACAGGGACTCTATGGCTACACCTTC
. | 17 | TRBJ2-6 | TRBV11-2 | TRBD1 | CASSRRTGQTGANVLTF | TGTGCCAGCAGCCGGCGGACAGGGCAAACTGGGGCCAACGTCCTGACTTTC
. | 14 | TRBJ1-2 | TRBV6-2/TRBV6-3 | . | CASSWPGFIGGYTF | TGTGCCAGCAGTTGGCCAGGGTTTATCGGGGGCTACACCTTC
. | 14 | TRBJ1-4 | TRBV5-1 | . | CASSLTMANEKLFF | TGCGCCAGCAGCTTAACGATGGCAAATGAAAAACTGTTTTTT
. | 16 | TRBJ2-2 | TRBV6-5 | TRBD2 | CASSLLAGTGTGELFF | TGTGCCAGCAGTTTATTAGCGGGGACGGGCACCGGGGAGCTGTTTTTT
. | 16 | TRBJ2-1 | TRBV5-1 | TRBD2 | CASSLTSGRGGDEQFF | TGCGCCAGCAGCTTGACTAGCGGGAGGGGTGGCGATGAGCAGTTCTTC
. | 14 | TRBJ1-2 | TRBV30 | . | CACPIINRNYGYTF | TGTGCCTGCCCGATAATCAACAGAAACTATGGCTACACCTTC
. | 13 | TRBJ2-2 | TRBV18 | . | CASSSGYGGELFF | TGTGCCAGCTCAAGTGGATACGGGGGGGAGCTGTTTTTT
. | 15 | TRBJ2-5 | TRBV18 | TRBD1 | CASSRTGPLGETQYF | TGTGCCAGCTCCCGGACAGGGCCCCTTGGAGAGACCCAGTACTTC
once | 14 | TRBJ1-2 | TRBV18 | . | CASSPDVTGLGYTF | TGTGCCAGCTCACCGGATGTGACGGGCTTAGGCTACACCTTC
once | 15 | TRBJ1-3 | TRBV5-6 | . | CASSLAVATGNTIYF | TGTGCCAGCAGCTTGGCTGTTGCAACTGGAAACACCATATATTTT
. | 15 | TRBJ1-1 | TRBV2 | . | CASSPQPTGIPKAFF | TGTGCCAGCAGCCCCCAACCTACCGGGATCCCAAAAGCTTTCTTT
once | 15 | TRBJ2-2 | TRBV19 | . | CASSIGRANTGELFF | TGTGCCAGTAGTATTGGCAGAGCGAACACCGGGGAGCTGTTTTTT
. | 15 | TRBJ2-7 | TRBV6-5 | . | CASSSTRSGINEQYF | TGTGCCAGCAGCTCCACTAGAAGTGGAATCAACGAGCAGTACTTC
. | 12 | TRBJ1-1 | TRBV12-3/TRBV12-4 | . | CAIKTGNTEAFF | TGTGCCATTAAGACGGGGAACACTGAAGCTTTCTTT
. | 13 | TRBJ1-1 | TRBV12-3/TRBV12-4 | . | CAAGGLGNTEAFF | TGTGCCGCCGGGGGGCTTGGGAACACTGAAGCTTTCTTT
. | 15 | TRBJ1-2 | TRBV6-1 | . | CASSEANQGPYGYTF | TGTGCCAGCAGTGAAGCTAATCAGGGCCCCTATGGCTACACCTTC
once | 12 | TRBJ2-3 | TRBV12-3/TRBV12-4 | . | CASSFDPGTQYF | TGTGCCAGCAGTTTTGACCCCGGGACGCAGTATTTT
. | 15 | TRBJ1-1 | TRBV9 | TRBD1 | CASSGRQGAWTEAFF | TGTGCCAGCAGCGGGAGACAGGGAGCGTGGACTGAAGCTTTCTTT
. | 14 | TRBJ1-2 | TRBV19 | TRBD1 | CASSRQGAIYGYTF | TGTGCCAGTAGTAGGCAGGGGGCAATCTATGGCTACACCTTC
. | 13 | TRBJ1-1 | TRBV5-1 | . | CASSTQTRNEAFF | TGCGCCAGCAGTACGCAAACGCGGAATGAAGCTTTCTTT